These 20 T cell receptor beta chains share one sample of origin, sequenced in a study of T cell clonotyping in hematopoietic cell transplantation. Time point indicated: recipient sample about 28 days before transplant, after cytoreduction. Using immunoSEQ multiplex PCR, the repertoire was profiled, and TCRdb retains in-frame clones only, with some absent. Of roughly 45,000 clones in the sample, just over 85% were seen once. This material consisted of peripheral blood mononuclear cells, taken before stem cell transplant. The receptor source for this set is a man between 60 and 75 years old with biphenotypic leukemia. Some clones in this sample may be carry-over from other donors' samples.

This clone was detected only once. The V call is TRBV29-1, the J call TRBJ1-5; D might be TRBD1 (6 bases). The V gene lost 6 bases and the J gene lost 3 bases, with 12 bases spanning the gap. Germline lookup yields CDR1 SQVTM and CDR2 ANQGSEA. This CDR3 has 13 amino acids. The DNA for the CDR3 is TGCAGCGTCAGGGGAACTCTCAATCAGCCCCAGCATTTT. Protein product: CSVRGTLNQPQHF.

This chain joins TRBV2 and TRBJ1-1; D uncertain. CDR3 length equals 16 residues. Germline CDR1 and CDR2: SNHLY and FYNNEI. Trimming took off 9 bases at V and 4 bases at J, with 24 bases between the two ends. The CDR3 DNA sequence: TGTGCCAGGACTTGGATGGAACACACAGCGAGCACTGAAGCTTTCTTT. Its protein is CARTWMEHTASTEAFF. Combining the CDR3 with reference TRBV2 and TRBJ1-1 gives the whole variable domain EPEVTQTPSHQVTQMGQEVILRCVPISNHLYFYWYRQILGQKVEFLVSFYNNEISEKSEIFDDQFSVERPDGSNFTLKIRSTKLEDSAMYFCARTWMEHTASTEAFFGQGTRLTVV.

CDR3: CASSSLTGTDTEAFF. The CDR3 DNA reads TGTGCCAGCAGTTCATTGACCGGGACAGACACTGAAGCTTTCTTT. This chain links TRBV6-6 with TRBJ1-1, with 7 bases that match TRBD1. The CDR3 runs 15 residues. Germline CDR1 is MNHNY and CDR2 is SVGAGI (reference sequence). With 4 bases clipped from V and 3 bases from J, the junction kept 8 bases outside the gene matches.

CDR3 DNA sequence: TGTGCCAGCAGCAGCCATGTGGGCTGGTCAAATTTGGAGACCCAGTACTTC. As protein: CASSSHVGWSNLETQYF. V and J are TRBV7-9 and TRBJ2-5, with unresolved D. Trimming took 5 bases from V and 5 from J, leaving 24 bases between them. The CDR3 consists of 17 residues. Germline V gives CDR1 SEHNR, CDR2 FQNEAQ (reference sequence).

The chain couples TRBV7-3 to TRBJ2-2; no firm D call. The CDR3 runs 16 residues. Germline lookup yields CDR1 SGHTA and CDR2 FQGTGA. V was trimmed by 5 bases and J by 2 bases, leaving 15 bases between them. CDR3 sequence reads: CASSLNPLSNTGELFF. The CDR3 coding sequence is TGTGCCAGCAGCCTAAACCCCTTGTCCAACACCGGGGAGCTGTTTTTT.

In this sample, this clone turned up a few times. The chain couples TRBV7-9 to TRBJ2-1; possible D gene TRBD1, 5 bases. Per the germline V gene, CDR1 is SEHNR and CDR2 is FQNEAQ (reference sequence). The CDR3 totals 12 residues. Between the trimmed V and J ends, which lost 5 bases and 7 bases, there was a span of 9 bases. CDR3 nucleotide sequence: TGTGCCAGCAGCCACCAGGGTAATGAGCAGTTCTTC. It codes for CASSHQGNEQFF. The whole variable domain, remainder taken from reference TRBV7-9 and TRBJ2-1, is DTGVSQNPRHKITKRGQNVTFRCDPISEHNRLYWYRQTLGQGPEFLTYFQNEAQLEKSRLLSDRFSAERPKGSFSTLEIQRTEQGDSAMYLCASSHQGNEQFFGPGTRLTVL.

V gene TRBV13 combines with J gene TRBJ2-3; D uncertain. Trimming stripped 0 bases from V and 0 bases from J, with 4 bases between. Per the germline V gene, CDR1 is PRHDT and CDR2 is FYEKMQ (reference sequence). The CDR3 length is 14 residues. The CDR3 sequence: CASSLGRSTDTQYF. The DNA of the CDR3 is TGTGCCAGCAGCTTAGGACGGAGCACAGATACGCAGTATTTT.

The J gene is TRBJ2-7, the V gene TRBV2, with 8 bases fitting TRBD2. CDR3 length: 18 amino acids. V lost 1 base, J lost 1 base, and 12 bases stayed unmatched. Germline V gene lookup returns CDR1 SNHLY and CDR2 FYNNEI. In nucleotides, the CDR3 is TGTGCCAGCAGTGAAGGACTTCTTACTAGCGGACAATCCTACGAGCAGTACTTC. This encodes CASSEGLLTSGQSYEQYF.

This clone appeared a single time. This chain links TRBV6-1 with TRBJ2-3; D call uncertain. The CDR3 covers 14 residues. Germline V CDR1 and CDR2: MNHNS, SASEGT. The V gene lost 1 base and the J gene lost 2 bases, with 7 bases spanning the gap. CDR3 coding DNA: TGTGCCAGCAGTGAAGGACCAGACACAGATACGCAGTATTTT. It codes for CASSEGPDTDTQYF.

This clone was picked up one time. This chain uses TRBV19 with TRBJ2-7, with 11 bases aligning to TRBD2. Germline lookup yields CDR1 LNHDA and CDR2 SQIVND (reference sequence). With 8 bases clipped from V and 5 bases from J, the junction kept 17 bases outside the gene matches. CDR3 length equals 17 residues. For the CDR3, the DNA is TGTGCCAGTGGCCGAGGGGAGACTAGCGGGATAAGGGACGAGCAGTACTTC. This translates into CASGRGETSGIRDEQYF.

The chain has TRBV5-1 and TRBJ2-5, with 7 bases aligning to TRBD2. CDR3 length: 12 amino acids. Unmatched junction bases numbered 5, after V lost 7 bases and J lost 5 bases. Germline values: CDR1 SGHRS, CDR2 YFSETQ. DNA of the CDR3: TGCGCCAGCCTAGGGGAGGGGGAGACCCAGTACTTC. As protein: CASLGEGETQYF.

The chain carries TRBV10-3 and TRBJ2-5; D uncertain. Trimming took 10 bases from V and 5 from J, leaving 17 bases between them. CDR1 and CDR2 from the germline V gene are ENHRY and SYGVKD. The CDR3 covers 13 residues. Here the CDR3 reads CATAPGLGETQYF. The CDR3 DNA reads as TGTGCCACTGCGCCGGGCCTCGGTGAGACCCAGTACTTC.

V and J are TRBV27 and TRBJ1-4; D unresolved. CDR1 is MNHEY, CDR2 SMNVEV, per germline (reference sequence). There are 16 residues in the CDR3. V was cut by 5 bases and J by 3 bases, with 16 bases left in between. The CDR3 DNA reads TGTGCCAGCAGTCGTGTCCCCGGGGTGGCTAATGAAAAACTGTTTTTT. Translating gives CASSRVPGVANEKLFF. Full variable domain (remainder filled in from reference TRBV27 and TRBJ1-4): EAQVTQNPRYLITVTGKKLTVTCSQNMNHEYMSWYRQDPGLGLRQIYYSMNVEVTDKGDVPEGYKVSRKEKRNFPLILESPSPNQTSLYFCASSRVPGVANEKLFFGSGTQLSVL.

The count of this clone is one. This sequence joins TRBV30 and TRBJ2-7; no firm D call. The CDR3 is 13 residues long. The germline V and J ends were trimmed by 4 bases and 1 base, with 11 bases remaining between them. Germline V CDR1 and CDR2: GTSNPN, SVGIG (reference sequence). The CDR3 sequence is CAWNPAESYEQYF. The CDR3 DNA follows: TGTGCCTGGAATCCGGCAGAATCCTACGAGCAGTACTTC.

This clone was detected only once. The chain couples TRBV6-6 to TRBJ2-7; no clear D. Trimming pared 8 bases from V and 0 bases from J, leaving 8 bases between. Germline-derived CDR1 and CDR2 are MNHNY and SVGAGI (reference sequence). The CDR3 loop spans 12 amino acids. This chain's CDR3 is CASRVDSYEQYF. The CDR3 region has the DNA TGTGCCAGCCGGGTAGACTCCTACGAGCAGTACTTC.

The J gene is TRBJ2-7, the V gene TRBV28; 10 bases line up with TRBD1. V lost 3 bases, J lost 2 bases, and 4 bases stayed unmatched. Germline V gene lookup returns CDR1 MDHEN and CDR2 SYDVKM. The CDR3 totals 15 residues. CDR3 in DNA: TGTGCCAGCAGTTTTCCGGGACAGGGGACCTACGAGCAGTACTTC. Its translation is CASSFPGQGTYEQYF.

The chain couples TRBV2 to TRBJ1-1; D is unresolved. Trimming shortened V by 3 bases and J by 4 bases, and 6 bases separated the two germline ends. Per the germline V gene, CDR1 is SNHLY and CDR2 is FYNNEI. The CDR3 spans 12 residues. The CDR3 DNA reads as TGTGCCAGCAGTGATCAGGTCACTGAAGCTTTCTTT. Its translation is CASSDQVTEAFF.

The gene calls are TRBV28 and TRBJ1-2; D ambiguous. With 6 bases removed from V and 1 base from J, the gap between germline ends came to 15 bases. Per germline, CDR1 MDHEN and CDR2 SYDVKM. The CDR3 extends over 15 amino acids. CDR3 DNA sequence: TGTGCCAGCAGCGAATCCATGGGCAGTAACTATGGCTACACCTTC. It is translated as CASSESMGSNYGYTF.

V is TRBV6-4 and J is TRBJ1-1, with D possibly TRBD1 on 5 matching bases. The V gene's germline CDR1 is MRHNA and CDR2 SNTAGT. Trimming cost V 7 bases and J 0 bases, with 12 bases left between them. CDR3 length: 14 amino acids. The CDR3 region is CASIRGGVNTEAFF. In DNA, the CDR3 is TGTGCCAGCATCCGGGGAGGGGTGAACACTGAAGCTTTCTTT.

The V and J genes are TRBV10-3 and TRBJ1-2; weak D call: TRBD1 (6 bases). This CDR3 is 13 amino acids long. Trimming cost V 7 bases and J 7 bases, with 16 bases left between them. The germline CDR1 and CDR2 sequences are ENHRY and SYGVKD. This chain's CDR3 is CAINPGDTGGYTF. The CDR3 coding sequence is TGTGCCATCAATCCAGGGGACACGGGTGGCTACACCTTC.